What follows are 9 T cell receptor beta chains derived from one specimen sequenced in a study of T-cell reconstitution after alpha-beta-depleted transplantation in children. Preparing the TCRbeta library involved the use of unique molecular identifiers. TCRdb called the PCR reads again in MiXCR, with one record for every CDR3 protein. This table has about 1,000,000 distinct CDR3 sequences, 25% to 35% appearing once. Sequences were derived from PBMCs, mostly from graft donor cells, sampled 360 days after TCRalphabeta/CD19-depleted stem cell transplant. The receptors originated from a boy younger than two who had a stem cell transplant for SCID, so the T cells may come from the graft donor.

The chain links TRBV20-1 to TRBJ2-5; 10 bases map to TRBD2. The trim removed 5 bases at V and 4 bases at J, leaving 7 bases unmatched. CDR3 length: 14 amino acids. Germline V CDR1 and CDR2: DFQATT, SNEGSKA (reference sequence). The CDR3, as DNA: TGCAGTGCTGGCGGAGCGGGGGGGCCAGAGACCCAGTACTTC. Amino acid sequence: CSAGGAGGPETQYF.

This clonotype was found a few times. The V call is TRBV20-1, the J call TRBJ2-1; 12 positions agree with TRBD2. CDR3 length: 21 residues. The V segment lost 0 bases and the J segment 0 bases; nucleotides outside the gene matches: 15. Germline assignment: CDR1 DFQATT and CDR2 SNEGSKA (reference sequence). The CDR3 region has the DNA TGCAGTGCTAGAGATCTGGGGAGGACTAGCGGGGATAGAAGCTCCTACAATGAGCAGTTCTTC. As protein: CSARDLGRTSGDRSSYNEQFF.

There are a few counts of this clonotype. The chain carries TRBV4-2 and TRBJ2-1, with 11 bases that match TRBD2. The trim removed 4 bases at V and 7 bases at J, leaving 9 bases unmatched. This CDR3 spans 16 amino acids. Germline CDR1 and CDR2: LGHNA and YNFKEQ. CDR3 loop: CASSPSTSGGVNEQFF. The CDR3 nucleotides are TGTGCCAGCAGCCCGTCTACTAGCGGGGGCGTAAATGAGCAGTTCTTC.

This clonotype has only a few counts. The chain combines TRBV11-2 with TRBJ1-4, with TRBD1 as a possible D gene (6 bases). Per germline, CDR1 SGHAT and CDR2 FQNNGV. The CDR3 covers 16 residues. V was cut by 5 bases and J by 5 bases, with 18 bases left in between. CDR3 protein: CASSRRPRGGNEKLFF. DNA of the CDR3: TGTGCCAGCAGCCGGAGGCCTAGGGGGGGAAATGAAAAACTGTTTTTT.

This clonotype was observed a handful of times. This chain links TRBV9 with TRBJ2-3; D is uncertain. This CDR3 has 14 residues. V lost 0 bases to trimming and J lost 2 bases, with 7 bases between them. Germline V gene data show CDR1 as SGDLS and CDR2 as YYNGEE. In DNA form, the CDR3 reads TGTGCCAGCAGCGTAGAATGGCCCACAGATACGCAGTATTTT. Residues: CASSVEWPTDTQYF.

This clonotype was seen a few times. The chain couples TRBV20-1 to TRBJ2-3, with D perhaps TRBD2 (6 bases). Germline lookup yields CDR1 DFQATT and CDR2 SNEGSKA (reference sequence). Deletions cut 1 base from V and 0 bases from J, with 11 bases between. The CDR3 sequence is 15 residues long. Here the CDR3 DNA reads TGCAGTGCTAGAGTCTCCGGGACTAGCACAGATACGCAGTATTTT. It specifies CSARVSGTSTDTQYF.

In its sample, this clonotype was seen many times. The rearrangement uses TRBV27 and TRBJ2-7; D gene unclear. Trimming pared 5 bases from V and 2 bases from J, leaving 10 bases between. In germline, CDR1 is MNHEY, CDR2 SMNVEV (reference sequence). The CDR3 runs to 13 residues. CDR3 nucleotide sequence: TGTGCCAGCAGTCCACCGACCCCCTACGAGCAGTACTTC. This sequence encodes CASSPPTPYEQYF.

This clonotype has only a few counts. This sequence joins TRBV11-2 and TRBJ2-7; D perhaps matches TRBD2 (6 bases). Looked up from germline, CDR1 is SGHAT and CDR2 is FQNNGV. This CDR3 region has 13 residues. The V gene lost 9 bases and the J gene lost 2 bases, with 14 bases spanning the gap. The CDR3 loop reads CASRAPGAYEQYF. The CDR3 DNA is TGTGCCAGTAGGGCTCCGGGGGCCTACGAGCAGTACTTC.

The chain uses TRBV18 and TRBJ2-1, with TRBD1 matching 8 bases. V was pared by 7 bases and J by 3 bases, with 8 bases of the junction left unmatched. Looked up from germline, CDR1 is KGHSH and CDR2 is LQKENI. The CDR3 is 15 residues long. The CDR3 DNA reads TGTGCCAGCTTTGATACCGGGACAGGCTACAATGAGCAGTTCTTC. Encoded protein: CASFDTGTGYNEQFF.